Below are 4 T cell receptor beta chains sequenced from a single sample in a study of blood T cell repertoires in COVID-19 (dated by TCRdb to the early 2020s). Library preparation used the immunoSEQ multiplex PCR assay. Entries here come from immuneACCESS through TCRdb and include only in-frame sequences with V and J called. Some clones fail to appear in such tables; in the studies checked, an unresolved V gene covers under half of the shortfall, and the cause of the remainder is unknown. This sample is represented by about 150,000 clones; approximately 85% of them were singletons. The ten largest clonotypes hold 0.63% of the sample. What was sequenced was peripheral blood. The receptors were sampled from a man aged 60-69 years with COVID-19, enrolled during active disease.

V is TRBV7-3 and J is TRBJ1-1; TRBD1 aligns across 8 bases. J lost 7 bases, V lost 1 base, and 5 bases had no gene match. In germline, CDR1 is SGHTA, CDR2 FQGTGA. This CDR3 region has 14 residues. CDR3 region: CASSLIAGGGEAFF. CDR3 in DNA: TGTGCCAGCAGCTTAATTGCAGGGGGCGGTGAAGCTTTCTTT.

V and J are TRBV7-3 and TRBJ2-3; 10 bases line up with TRBD2. This CDR3 contains 15 residues. J gave up 1 base and V 5 bases, and 3 bases lay outside the gene matches. CDR1 is SGHTA, CDR2 FQGTGA, per germline. The CDR3 DNA follows: TGTGCCAGCAGCGTAGCGGGAGGACGCACAGATACGCAGTATTTT. Translated, it gives CASSVAGGRTDTQYF.

J is TRBJ2-7 and V is TRBV7-2, with unresolved D. This CDR3 contains 11 residues. Trimming pared 2 bases from V and 4 bases from J, leaving 3 bases between. The germline V gene has CDR1 SGHTA and CDR2 FQGNSA. CDR3 nucleotide sequence: TGTGCCAGCAGCTTATTATACGAGCAGTACTTC. Its protein product is CASSLLYEQYF.

This clone was detected a few times. The chain couples TRBV5-6 to TRBJ1-3; unclear D gene. The CDR3 runs 16 residues. With 2 bases removed from V and 1 base from J, the gap between germline ends came to 13 bases. Germline CDR1 and CDR2: SGHDT and YYEEEE. This CDR3 is CASSLLFGVSGNTIYF. The CDR3 DNA sequence: TGTGCCAGCAGCTTACTATTCGGGGTGTCTGGAAACACCATATATTTT.